The next 14 T cell receptor beta chains were all read from a single sample in a study of neurological immune-mediated disorders. TCRdb itself ran the 5' RACE reads through MiXCR, one entry per CDR3 protein. The sample shows about 38,000 distinct CDR3 sequences, 11% of them seen only once. The sample's time point: technical triplicate 1. The material sequenced was PBMCs. All receptors come from a man in his fifties or sixties with HTLV-1-associated myelopathy (HAM/TSP).

This clonotype was recorded many times. V usage is TRBV20-1 and J usage is TRBJ2-5; the match to TRBD2 covers 13 bases. Germline V gene sequence: CDR1 DFQATT, CDR2 SNEGSKA (reference sequence). The CDR3 length is 15 residues. The J segment lost 4 bases and the V segment lost 6 bases, leaving 8 bases of the junction unmatched. CDR3 in amino acids: CSASGLAGDSETQYF. The CDR3, as DNA: TGCAGTGCCTCCGGACTAGCGGGAGATTCAGAGACCCAGTACTTC.

In its sample, this clonotype is medium-sized. The chain links TRBV4-1 to TRBJ2-7, with 9 nucleotides matching TRBD2. The junction had 4 bases not matched to a gene; V was cut back by 1 base and J by 0 bases. CDR3 size: 16 residues. In germline, CDR1 is MGHRA, CDR2 YSYEKL. Here the CDR3 reads CASSQGLADFSYEQYF. The CDR3, as DNA: TGCGCCAGCAGCCAAGGACTAGCGGACTTCTCCTACGAGCAGTACTTC.

For this clonotype: The germline gene is not matched at one end of the junction; a read error may be the cause. V is TRBV5-1 and J is TRBJ2-1, with D perhaps matching TRBD2 (6 bases). This CDR3 spans 16 amino acids. Germline-derived CDR1 and CDR2 are SGHRS and YFSETQ. The DNA of the CDR3 is TGCGCCAGCAGCTTGGCCGGGGTAGCGGTCCCCAATGGGCAGTTCTTC. Protein: CASSLAGVAVPNGQFF.

This clonotype came up many times. The chain joins TRBV5-1 to TRBJ1-2; tentatively, D is TRBD1 (5 bases). This CDR3 has 13 amino acids. Trimming took off 0 bases at V and 8 bases at J, with 11 bases between the two ends. CDR1 and CDR2 from the germline V gene are SGHRS and YFSETQ. In DNA form, the CDR3 reads TGCGCCAGCAGCTTGGAGGCAGGGAGCGGCTACACCTTC. Translation: CASSLEAGSGYTF. Full variable domain (outside the CDR3, taken from reference TRBV5-1 and TRBJ1-2): KAGVTQTPRYLIKTRGQQVTLSCSPISGHRSVSWYQQTPGQGLQFLFEYFSETQRNKGNFPGRFSGRQFSNSRSEMNVSTLELGDSALYLCASSLEAGSGYTFGSGTRLTVV.

This clonotype was found many times. This chain links TRBV11-3 with TRBJ2-3, with D unresolved. The CDR3 sequence is 13 residues long. Germline CDR1 reads SGHNT; CDR2 reads YENEEA. V shed 0 bases and J shed 8 bases, with 9 bases lying between them. As DNA, the CDR3 is TGTGCCAGCAGCTTAGATAAGCCGGGTACGCAGTATTTT. Amino acid sequence: CASSLDKPGTQYF.

There are many counts of this clonotype. V is TRBV25-1 and J is TRBJ2-1; perhaps TRBD2 as D (6 bases). The V end was cut by 2 bases, the J end by 10 bases, with 9 bases between. The CDR3 length is 12 residues. Germline loops: CDR1 MGHDK, CDR2 SYGVNS. CDR3 residues: CASSEGRQEQFF. The CDR3 nucleotides are TGTGCCAGCAGTGAAGGGAGGCAAGAGCAGTTCTTC.

There are a few counts of this clonotype. The chain has TRBV7-9 and TRBJ2-6; the D gene could be TRBD1 or TRBD2 (5 bases each). V lost 4 bases to trimming and J lost 0 bases, with 19 bases between them. The germline V gene encodes CDR1 SEHNR and CDR2 FQNEAQ (reference sequence). CDR3 length: 19 amino acids. CDR3 in amino acids: CASSSTLSGAFSGANVLTF. In nucleotides, the CDR3 is TGTGCCAGCAGCTCTACCCTTTCCGGGGCCTTCTCTGGGGCCAACGTCCTGACTTTC.

The sample holds many counts of this clonotype. This chain connects TRBV24-1 to TRBJ2-3, with TRBD1 matching 7 bases. From germline, CDR1 is KGHDR and CDR2 SFDVKD. CDR3 length: 16 amino acids. V lost 1 base and J lost 4; bases outside the gene matches: 7. The CDR3 nucleotides read TGTGCCACCAGTGATTTCCCGGGACAGTCTCCAGATACGCAGTATTTT. The encoded protein is CATSDFPGQSPDTQYF.

This sequence joins TRBV12-3 or TRBV12-4 and TRBJ2-7; TRBD2 matches 13 bases. Unmatched junction bases numbered 17, after V lost 3 bases and J lost 0 bases. CDR3 length: 21 amino acids. The CDR3 bases are TGTGCCAGCAGTTTCAGACAGGTCCCGGGACTAGCGGGAATTAGCTCCTACGAGCAGTACTTC. Amino acids: CASSFRQVPGLAGISSYEQYF.

The sample holds many counts of this clonotype. The chain is built from TRBV15 and TRBJ2-5, with D perhaps matching TRBD2 (6 bases). Per the germline V gene, CDR1 is LNHNV and CDR2 is YYDKDF (reference sequence). Trimming took off 0 bases at V and 5 bases at J, with 10 bases between the two ends. The CDR3 loop spans 14 amino acids. CDR3 nucleotides: TGTGCCACCAGCAGAGATCGCGGGAAGGAGACCCAGTACTTC. It is translated as CATSRDRGKETQYF.

Many counts were recorded for this clonotype. The chain employs TRBV5-5 and TRBJ2-2; D is uncertain. The CDR3 length is 16 residues. V was cut by 0 bases and J by 1 base, with 10 bases left in between. The V gene's germline CDR1 is SGHKS and CDR2 YYEKEE (reference sequence). This CDR3 reads CASSLEWSRNTGELFF. The CDR3, as DNA: TGTGCCAGCAGCTTGGAATGGTCGAGGAACACCGGGGAGCTGTTTTTT.

This clonotype was seen ten or more times. The chain carries TRBV6-5 and TRBJ2-7; D is perhaps TRBD1 or TRBD2 (5 bases each). The CDR3 covers 13 residues. Between the trimmed V and J ends, which lost 2 bases and 6 bases, there was a span of 11 bases. From germline, CDR1 is MNHEY and CDR2 SVGAGI. The CDR3 spells CASSYTPGAEQYF. The CDR3 DNA follows: TGTGCCAGCAGTTACACCCCCGGGGCCGAGCAGTACTTC.

This clonotype was recorded at least ten times. One end of the junction does not line up with germline, which may come from a read error. The chain couples TRBV7-8 to TRBJ2-1; tentatively, D is TRBD1 (5 bases). Per germline, CDR1 SGHVS and CDR2 FQNEAQ. This CDR3 region has 12 residues. The CDR3 DNA follows: TGTGCCAGCAGCTTTTCAGCAGGGTCTTTAACCTTC. It is translated as CASSFSAGSLTF.

The J gene is TRBJ2-1, the V gene TRBV6-1, with TRBD2 identical over 10 bases. This CDR3 has 14 amino acids. CDR1 and CDR2 (germline): MNHNS, SASEGT. The junction had 6 bases not matched to a gene; V was cut back by 5 bases and J by 8 bases. The CDR3 sequence is CASSLLAGTHEQFF. CDR3 in DNA: TGTGCCAGCAGTCTACTAGCGGGAACCCATGAGCAGTTCTTC.